The clone carrying this T cell receptor (beta chain) was found a few times. Its antigen is unidentified. The PCR ran on 60 Vbeta and 13 Jbeta primers. Sequencing used immunoSEQ multiplex PCR; TCRdb keeps in-frame clones, though not all of them. In the table there are 84,000 or so clones, about 80% of which are singletons. These data originate in a study of cytomegalovirus exposure and HLA in healthy donors. This CDR3 has 17 amino acids. Germline CDR1 SGHNT, CDR2 YYREEE (reference sequence). V gave up 0 bases and J gave up 9 bases, with 19 bases separating them. Regarding the study as a whole: A few V segments could not be told apart, such as TRBV6-2 and TRBV6-3, and were left out. The study reported that TCR beta sequences accurately predicted HLA-A and HLA-B alleles in most subjects. Previously analyzed data showed that most TCR beta V segments were productive at a frequency of about 90% or about 30%. In vitro work confirmed that a few CMV-associated chains recognize CMV antigens.

The sequenced material came from PBMCs. The chain links TRBV5-4 to TRBJ1-6; D not resolved. The clonotype comes from a male donor in good health and CMV-seronegative. CDR3 protein: CASSLVGGSGVRSPLHF. DNA of the CDR3: TGTGCCAGCAGCTTGGTTGGAGGATCCGGGGTCCGTTCACCCCTCCACTTT. Combining the CDR3 with reference TRBV5-4 and TRBJ1-6 gives the whole variable domain ETGVTQSPTHLIKTRGQQVTLRCSSQSGHNTVSWYQQALGQGPQFIFQYYREEENGRGNFPPRFSGLQFPNYSSELNVNALELDDSALYLCASSLVGGSGVRSPLHFGNGTRLTVT.